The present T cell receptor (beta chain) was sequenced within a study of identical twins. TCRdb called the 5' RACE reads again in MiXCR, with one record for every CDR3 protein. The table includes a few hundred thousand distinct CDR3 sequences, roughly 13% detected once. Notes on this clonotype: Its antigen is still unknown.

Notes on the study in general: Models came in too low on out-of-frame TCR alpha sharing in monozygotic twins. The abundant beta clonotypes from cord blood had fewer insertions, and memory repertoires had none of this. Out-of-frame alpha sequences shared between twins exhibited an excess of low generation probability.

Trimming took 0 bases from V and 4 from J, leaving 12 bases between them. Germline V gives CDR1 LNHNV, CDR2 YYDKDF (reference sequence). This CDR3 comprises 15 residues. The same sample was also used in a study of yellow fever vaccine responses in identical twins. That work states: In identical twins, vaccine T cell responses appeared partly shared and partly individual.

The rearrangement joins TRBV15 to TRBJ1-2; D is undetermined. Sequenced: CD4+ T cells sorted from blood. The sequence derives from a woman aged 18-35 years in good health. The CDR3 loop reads CATSRDAQVGYGYTF. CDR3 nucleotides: TGTGCCACCAGCAGAGATGCCCAAGTGGGCTATGGCTACACCTTC.